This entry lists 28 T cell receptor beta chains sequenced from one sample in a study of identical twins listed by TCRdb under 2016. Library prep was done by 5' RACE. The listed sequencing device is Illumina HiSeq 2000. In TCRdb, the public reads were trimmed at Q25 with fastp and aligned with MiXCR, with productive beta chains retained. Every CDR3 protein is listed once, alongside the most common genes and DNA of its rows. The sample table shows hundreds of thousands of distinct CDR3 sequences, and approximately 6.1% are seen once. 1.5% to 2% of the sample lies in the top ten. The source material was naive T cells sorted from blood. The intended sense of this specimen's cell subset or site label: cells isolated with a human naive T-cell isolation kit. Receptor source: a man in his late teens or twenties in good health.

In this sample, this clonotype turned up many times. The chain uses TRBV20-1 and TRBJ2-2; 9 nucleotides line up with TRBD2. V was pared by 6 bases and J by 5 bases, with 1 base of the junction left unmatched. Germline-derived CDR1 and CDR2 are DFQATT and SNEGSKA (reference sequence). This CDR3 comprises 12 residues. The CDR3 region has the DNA TGCAGTGCCACTAGCGGGACCGGGGAGCTGTTTTTT. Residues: CSATSGTGELFF.

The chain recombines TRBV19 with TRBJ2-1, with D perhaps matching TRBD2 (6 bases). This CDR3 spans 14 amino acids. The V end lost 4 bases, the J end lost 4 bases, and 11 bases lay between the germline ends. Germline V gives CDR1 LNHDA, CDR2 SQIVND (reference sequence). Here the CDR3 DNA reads TGTGCCAGTAGTAATCTTGGGAGGTACAATGAGCAGTTCTTC. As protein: CASSNLGRYNEQFF.

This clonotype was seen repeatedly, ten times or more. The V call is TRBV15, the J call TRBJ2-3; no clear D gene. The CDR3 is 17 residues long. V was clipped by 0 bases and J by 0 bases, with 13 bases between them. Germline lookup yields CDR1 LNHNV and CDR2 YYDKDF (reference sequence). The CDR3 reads CATSRDHMGTSTDTQYF. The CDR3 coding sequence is TGTGCCACCAGCAGAGATCACATGGGAACTAGCACAGATACGCAGTATTTT.

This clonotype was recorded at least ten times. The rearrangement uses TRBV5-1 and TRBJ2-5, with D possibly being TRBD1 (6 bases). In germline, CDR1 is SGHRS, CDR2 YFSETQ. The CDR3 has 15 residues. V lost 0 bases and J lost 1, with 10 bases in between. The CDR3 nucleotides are TGCGCCAGCAGCTTGGGGACAGTGGTCCAAGAGACCCAGTACTTC. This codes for CASSLGTVVQETQYF.

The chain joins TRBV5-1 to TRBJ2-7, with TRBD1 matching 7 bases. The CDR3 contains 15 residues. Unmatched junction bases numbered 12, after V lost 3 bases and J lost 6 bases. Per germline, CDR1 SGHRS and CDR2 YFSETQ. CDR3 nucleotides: TGCGCCAGCAGCTCGATTCGGGACAGCTACTCCGAGCAGTACTTC. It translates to CASSSIRDSYSEQYF.

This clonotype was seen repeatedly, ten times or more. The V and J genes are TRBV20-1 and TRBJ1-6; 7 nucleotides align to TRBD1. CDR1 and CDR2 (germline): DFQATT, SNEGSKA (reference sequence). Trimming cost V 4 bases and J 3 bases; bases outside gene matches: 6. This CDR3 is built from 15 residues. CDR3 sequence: CSATLRQGYNSPLHF. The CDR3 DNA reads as TGCAGTGCTACCCTAAGACAGGGCTATAATTCACCCCTCCACTTT.

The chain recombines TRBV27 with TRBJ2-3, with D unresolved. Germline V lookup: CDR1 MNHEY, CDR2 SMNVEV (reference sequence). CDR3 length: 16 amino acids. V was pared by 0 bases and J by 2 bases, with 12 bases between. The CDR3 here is CASSLSPGSVTDTQYF. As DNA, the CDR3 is TGTGCCAGCAGTTTATCCCCCGGGTCCGTCACAGATACGCAGTATTTT.

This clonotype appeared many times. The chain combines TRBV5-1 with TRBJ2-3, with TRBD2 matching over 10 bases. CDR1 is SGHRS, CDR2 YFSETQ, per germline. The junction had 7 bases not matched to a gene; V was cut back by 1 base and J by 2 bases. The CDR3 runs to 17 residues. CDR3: CASSLLAGAIITDTQYF. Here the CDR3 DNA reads TGCGCCAGCAGCTTGCTAGCGGGAGCGATAATCACAGATACGCAGTATTTT.

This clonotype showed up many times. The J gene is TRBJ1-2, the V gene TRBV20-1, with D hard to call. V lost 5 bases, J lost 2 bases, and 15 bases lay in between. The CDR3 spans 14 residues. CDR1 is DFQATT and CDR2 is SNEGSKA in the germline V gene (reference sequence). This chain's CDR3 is CSAQPYSGNYGYTF. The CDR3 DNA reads TGCAGTGCTCAACCCTATTCTGGAAACTATGGCTACACCTTC.

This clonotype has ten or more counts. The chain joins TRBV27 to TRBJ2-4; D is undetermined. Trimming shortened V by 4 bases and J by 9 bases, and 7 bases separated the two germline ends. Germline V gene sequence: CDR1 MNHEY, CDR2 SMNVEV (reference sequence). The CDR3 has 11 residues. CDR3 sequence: CASSWVGIQYF. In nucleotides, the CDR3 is TGTGCCAGCAGTTGGGTGGGCATTCAGTACTTC.

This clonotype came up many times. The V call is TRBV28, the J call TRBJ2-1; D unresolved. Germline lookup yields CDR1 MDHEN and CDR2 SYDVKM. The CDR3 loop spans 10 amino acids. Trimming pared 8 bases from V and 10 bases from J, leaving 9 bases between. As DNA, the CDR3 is TGTGCCAGCGGATGGTTAGAGCAGTTCTTC. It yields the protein CASGWLEQFF.

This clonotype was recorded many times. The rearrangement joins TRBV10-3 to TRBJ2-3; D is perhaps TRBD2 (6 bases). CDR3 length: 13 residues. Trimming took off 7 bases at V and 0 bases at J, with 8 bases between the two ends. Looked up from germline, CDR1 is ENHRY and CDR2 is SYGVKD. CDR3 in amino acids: CAITGTSTDTQYF. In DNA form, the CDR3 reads TGTGCCATCACAGGGACTAGCACAGATACGCAGTATTTT.

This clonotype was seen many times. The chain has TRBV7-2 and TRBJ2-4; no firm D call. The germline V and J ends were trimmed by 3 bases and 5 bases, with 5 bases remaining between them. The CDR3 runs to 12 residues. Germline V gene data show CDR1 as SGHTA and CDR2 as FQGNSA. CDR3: CASSFLENIQYF. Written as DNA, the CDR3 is TGTGCCAGCAGCTTTTTAGAAAACATTCAGTACTTC.

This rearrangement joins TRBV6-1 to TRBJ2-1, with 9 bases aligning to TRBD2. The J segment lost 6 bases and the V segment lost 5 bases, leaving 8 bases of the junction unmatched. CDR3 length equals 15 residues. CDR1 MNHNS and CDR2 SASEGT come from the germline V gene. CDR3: CASSPRASGINEQFF. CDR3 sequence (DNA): TGTGCCAGCAGTCCCCGGGCTAGCGGGATCAATGAGCAGTTCTTC.

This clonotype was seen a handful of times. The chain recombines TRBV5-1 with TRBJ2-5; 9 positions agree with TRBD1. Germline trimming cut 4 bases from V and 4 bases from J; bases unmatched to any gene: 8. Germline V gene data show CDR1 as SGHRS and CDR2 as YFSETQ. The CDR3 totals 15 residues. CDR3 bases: TGCGCCAGCAGCATAAACAGGGGGCGCGGAGAGACCCAGTACTTC. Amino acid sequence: CASSINRGRGETQYF.

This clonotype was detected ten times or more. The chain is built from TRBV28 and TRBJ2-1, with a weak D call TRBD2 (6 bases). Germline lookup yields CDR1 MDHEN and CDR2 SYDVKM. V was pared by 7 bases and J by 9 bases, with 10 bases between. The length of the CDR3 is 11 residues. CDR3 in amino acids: CASNGRGEQFF. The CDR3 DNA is TGTGCCAGCAACGGGAGAGGTGAGCAGTTCTTC.

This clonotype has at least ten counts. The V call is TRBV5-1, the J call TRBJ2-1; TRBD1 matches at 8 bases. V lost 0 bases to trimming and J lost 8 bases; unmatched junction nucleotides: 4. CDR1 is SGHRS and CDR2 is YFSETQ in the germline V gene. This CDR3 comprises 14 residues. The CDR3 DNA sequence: TGCGCCAGCAGCTTGGGACAGGGGCTCGATGAGCAGTTCTTC. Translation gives CASSLGQGLDEQFF.

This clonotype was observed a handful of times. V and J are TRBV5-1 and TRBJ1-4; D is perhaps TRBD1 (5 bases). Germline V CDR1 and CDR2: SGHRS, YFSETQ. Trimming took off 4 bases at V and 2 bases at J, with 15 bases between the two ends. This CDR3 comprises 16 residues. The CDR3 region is CASSPGVGATNEKLFF. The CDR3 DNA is TGCGCCAGCAGCCCGGGAGTAGGGGCGACTAATGAAAAACTGTTTTTT.

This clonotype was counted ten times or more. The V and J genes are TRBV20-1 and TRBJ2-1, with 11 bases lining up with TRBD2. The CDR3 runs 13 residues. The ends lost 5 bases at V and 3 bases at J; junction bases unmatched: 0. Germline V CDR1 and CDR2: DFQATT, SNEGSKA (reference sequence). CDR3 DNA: TGCAGTGCTCTAGCGGGGGGCTACAATGAGCAGTTCTTC. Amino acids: CSALAGGYNEQFF.

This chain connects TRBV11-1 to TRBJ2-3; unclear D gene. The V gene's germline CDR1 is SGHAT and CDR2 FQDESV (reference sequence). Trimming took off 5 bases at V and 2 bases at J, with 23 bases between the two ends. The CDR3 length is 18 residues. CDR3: CASSRPNTPIFNTDTQYF. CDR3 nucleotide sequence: TGTGCCAGCAGCCGACCAAATACCCCGATTTTTAACACAGATACGCAGTATTTT. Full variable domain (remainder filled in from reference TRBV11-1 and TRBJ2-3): EAEVAQSPRYKITEKSQAVAFWCDPISGHATLYWYRQILGQGPELLVQFQDESVVDDSQLPKDRFSAERLKGVDSTLKIQPAELGDSAMYLCASSRPNTPIFNTDTQYFGPGTRLTVL.

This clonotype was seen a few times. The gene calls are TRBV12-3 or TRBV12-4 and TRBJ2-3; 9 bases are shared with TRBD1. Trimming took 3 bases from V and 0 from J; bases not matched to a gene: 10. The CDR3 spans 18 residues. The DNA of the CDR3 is TGTGCCAGCAGTTTGTATCGGACAGGGGAGGGTAGCACAGATACGCAGTATTTT. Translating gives CASSLYRTGEGSTDTQYF.

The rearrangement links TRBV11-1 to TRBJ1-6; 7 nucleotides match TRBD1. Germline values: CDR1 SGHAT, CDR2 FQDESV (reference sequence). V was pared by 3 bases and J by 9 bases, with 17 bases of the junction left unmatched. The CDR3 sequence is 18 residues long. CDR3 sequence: CASSLQDRWNSVGSPLHF. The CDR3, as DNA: TGTGCCAGCAGCTTGCAGGACAGGTGGAATTCTGTCGGTTCACCCCTCCACTTT.

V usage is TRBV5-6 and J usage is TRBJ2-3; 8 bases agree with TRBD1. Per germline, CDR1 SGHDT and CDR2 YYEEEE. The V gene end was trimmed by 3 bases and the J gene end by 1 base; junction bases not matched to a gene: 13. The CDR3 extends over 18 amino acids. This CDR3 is CASSSDGDGTGRTDTQYF. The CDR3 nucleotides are TGTGCCAGCAGCTCAGATGGGGACGGGACAGGACGCACAGATACGCAGTATTTT.

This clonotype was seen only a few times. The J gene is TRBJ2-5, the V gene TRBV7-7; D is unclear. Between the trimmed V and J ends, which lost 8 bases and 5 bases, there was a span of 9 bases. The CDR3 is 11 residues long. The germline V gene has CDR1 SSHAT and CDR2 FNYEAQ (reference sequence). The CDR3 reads CASLPRETQYF. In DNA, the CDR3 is TGTGCCAGCCTCCCACGGGAGACCCAGTACTTC.

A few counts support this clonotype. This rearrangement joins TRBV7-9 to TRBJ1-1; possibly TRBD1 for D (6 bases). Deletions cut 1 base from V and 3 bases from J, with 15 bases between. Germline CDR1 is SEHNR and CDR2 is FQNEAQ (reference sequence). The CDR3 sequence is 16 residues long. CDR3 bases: TGTGCCAGCAGCTTAGATTCCGGGGGCGGATACACTGAAGCTTTCTTT. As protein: CASSLDSGGGYTEAFF.

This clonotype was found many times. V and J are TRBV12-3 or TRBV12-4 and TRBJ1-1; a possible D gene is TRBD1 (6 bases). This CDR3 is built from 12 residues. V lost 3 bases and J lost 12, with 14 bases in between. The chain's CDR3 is CASSFGVRGTFF. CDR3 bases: TGTGCCAGCAGTTTTGGGGTAAGGGGGACTTTCTTT.

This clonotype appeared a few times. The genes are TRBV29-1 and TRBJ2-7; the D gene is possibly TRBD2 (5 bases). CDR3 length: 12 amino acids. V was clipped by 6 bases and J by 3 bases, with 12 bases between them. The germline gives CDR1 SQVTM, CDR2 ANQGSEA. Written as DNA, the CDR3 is TGCAGCGTCAGGACGGGAAACTACGAGCAGTACGTC. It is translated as CSVRTGNYEQYV.

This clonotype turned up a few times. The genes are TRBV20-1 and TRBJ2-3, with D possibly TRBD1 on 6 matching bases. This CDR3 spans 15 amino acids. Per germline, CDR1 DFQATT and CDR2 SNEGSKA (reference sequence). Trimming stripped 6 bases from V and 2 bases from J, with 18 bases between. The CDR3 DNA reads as TGCAGTGCGCCGAACAAAGGGACACACACAGATACGCAGTATTTT. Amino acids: CSAPNKGTHTDTQYF.